The clone carrying this TCR beta chain was counted between two and nine times. Its antigen is unidentified. This sample was included in a study of T-cell memory formation after mild COVID-19. General study findings and limits: Second-wave clones reaching peak frequency on day 37 lacked confirmed SARS-CoV-2 specificity. Certain responding clones were present in pre-infection memory, suggesting participation of cross-reactive memory. Clones contracting across day 15 to 85 had a balanced CD4/CD8 profile; later expanding clones leaned CD4+.

The CDR3 totals 15 residues. Trimming took 5 bases from V and 0 from J, leaving 14 bases between them. TCRdb reanalysed the 5' RACE reads using MiXCR and keeps one entry per CDR3 protein. Counted here are fewer than 700,000 distinct CDR3 sequences, about 20% occurring once; the ten biggest clones make up about 11%. The sample was PBMCs or a T cell subset sorted from them (not recorded which). The chain combines TRBV12-3 or TRBV12-4 with TRBJ2-7; D possibly matches TRBD1 or TRBD2 (5 bases each). The sequence came from an adult woman who had mild COVID-19 (a few samples of this study predate the infection). Cell type and time point are not known. The CDR3: CASSPMDGASYEQYF. DNA of the CDR3: TGTGCCAGCAGTCCCATGGACGGGGCCTCCTACGAGCAGTACTTC.